Below are 9 T cell receptor beta chains sequenced from a single sample in a study of T cell repertoires in cytomegalovirus infection. TCRdb recomputed calls from the reads with MiXCR, one row per CDR3 protein. The top ten hold 2.5% to 3% of the sample, which has more than 650,000 distinct CDR3 sequences, 35% to 45% seen once. The sequencing sample was made of PBMCs. The receptors stem from a human donor in good health (CMV status not recorded). Some clones in this sample may be carry-over from other donors' samples.

This chain joins TRBV10-2 and TRBJ2-5; D is uncertain. V lost 5 bases, J lost 5 bases, and 12 bases lay in between. CDR3 length: 13 amino acids. Germline values: CDR1 WSHSY, CDR2 SAAADI. As DNA, the CDR3 is TGCGCCAGCAGTCGCCAAGCACGTGAGACCCAGTACTTC. The encoded protein is CASSRQARETQYF.

This clonotype was seen only a few times. The chain is built from TRBV6-5 and TRBJ2-7; 12 bases agree with TRBD2. CDR3 length: 16 residues. The germline V gene encodes CDR1 MNHEY and CDR2 SVGAGI. The V segment lost 0 bases and the J segment 5 bases; nucleotides outside the gene matches: 5. The CDR3: CASSYSSTSGSNEQYF. The CDR3 DNA reads TGTGCCAGCAGTTACTCCTCGACTAGCGGGAGCAACGAGCAGTACTTC.

The chain couples TRBV4-1 to TRBJ1-6, with D unclear. Germline V lookup: CDR1 MGHRA, CDR2 YSYEKL. The CDR3 has 17 residues. The germline V and J ends were trimmed by 1 base and 0 bases, with 10 bases remaining between them. CDR3 region: CASSQGTQFSYNSPLHF. CDR3 nucleotides: TGCGCCAGCAGCCAAGGGACCCAGTTCTCCTATAATTCACCCCTCCACTTT.

The V call is TRBV28, the J call TRBJ1-4, with D perhaps matching TRBD1 (5 bases). Per the germline V gene, CDR1 is MDHEN and CDR2 is SYDVKM. Trimming took 6 bases from V and 4 from J, leaving 21 bases between them. The CDR3 is 17 residues long. The CDR3 is CASRTPPGTDYNEKLFF. The CDR3 nucleotides read TGTGCCAGCAGGACCCCACCCGGGACTGATTATAATGAAAAACTGTTTTTT.

The chain employs TRBV19 and TRBJ1-1, with TRBD1 as a possible D gene (6 bases). The germline V gene encodes CDR1 LNHDA and CDR2 SQIVND (reference sequence). The CDR3 spans 15 residues. V was clipped by 3 bases and J by 0 bases, with 11 bases between them. Written as DNA, the CDR3 is TGTGCCAGTAGTATGCCGGGACACCTGAACACTGAAGCTTTCTTT. As protein: CASSMPGHLNTEAFF.

This chain joins TRBV27 and TRBJ1-5; tentative D call: TRBD1 (6 bases). The germline V gene encodes CDR1 MNHEY and CDR2 SMNVEV (reference sequence). CDR3 length: 15 amino acids. V was clipped by 5 bases and J by 5 bases, with 16 bases between them. The CDR3 nucleotides are TGTGCCAGCAGTCAGGGGTGGGGAGTCGATCAGCCCCAGCATTTT. Protein sequence: CASSQGWGVDQPQHF.

There are a few counts of this clonotype. This rearrangement joins TRBV6-6 to TRBJ1-1, with D hard to call. Germline lookup yields CDR1 MNHNY and CDR2 SVGAGI (reference sequence). This CDR3 contains 13 residues. Trimming removed 3 bases at V and 3 bases at J, with 8 bases between. The CDR3 loop is CASSYSADTEAFF. As DNA, the CDR3 is TGTGCCAGCAGTTATTCCGCCGACACTGAAGCTTTCTTT.

This rearrangement joins TRBV28 to TRBJ2-1; weak D call: TRBD1 (6 bases). The CDR3 sequence is 11 residues long. V was shortened by 2 bases and J by 15 bases, with 11 bases between the two germline ends. Germline CDR1 MDHEN, CDR2 SYDVKM. The CDR3 region has the DNA TGTGCCAGCAGTTTAAACAGGGCGGTGTTCTTC. Translation: CASSLNRAVFF.

In its sample, this clonotype was seen a few times. The rearrangement links TRBV9 to TRBJ2-5; D not certain. The CDR3 runs 15 residues. V was trimmed by 0 bases and J by 5 bases, leaving 14 bases between them. Looked up from germline, CDR1 is SGDLS and CDR2 is YYNGEE. Here the CDR3 DNA reads TGTGCCAGCAGCGTAGGGACGGCGGTAAGGGAGACCCAGTACTTC. Residues: CASSVGTAVRETQYF.